The 4 T cell receptor beta chains in this list originate from one sample, sequenced in a study of blood T cell repertoires in COVID-19. The data were produced by immunoSEQ multiplex PCR, yet TCRdb's version contains in-frame clones alone and is incomplete. The repertoire holds 95,000 to 150,000 clones, around nine tenths seen once, with about 2% in the top ten. The sample comprised peripheral blood. These receptors came from a woman aged 50 to 60 with acute or convalescent COVID-19.

CDR3 nucleotide sequence: TGTGCCAGCATAGACCAGGCCTACGAGCAGTACTTC. Translating it yields CASIDQAYEQYF. The chain carries TRBV2 and TRBJ2-7; the D is unclear. The CDR3 sequence is 12 residues long. V was shortened by 7 bases and J by 2 bases, with 9 bases between the two germline ends. Germline CDR1 reads SNHLY; CDR2 reads FYNNEI.

The chain joins TRBV7-2 to TRBJ2-2, with D tentatively TRBD2 (6 bases). This CDR3 is 15 amino acids long. CDR1 and CDR2 (germline): SGHTA, FQGNSA. V lost 5 bases to trimming and J lost 2 bases, with 12 bases between them. The CDR3 here is CASSQILANTGELFF. The CDR3 DNA is TGTGCCAGCAGCCAGATACTAGCCAACACCGGGGAGCTGTTTTTT. The full variable domain, rest sourced from reference TRBV7-2 and TRBJ2-2, is GAGVSQSPSNKVTEKGKDVELRCDPISGHTALYWYRQSLGQGLEFLIYFQGNSAPDKSGLPSDRFSAERTGGSVSTLTIQRTQQEDSAVYLCASSQILANTGELFFGEGSRLTVL.

The chain is built from TRBV19 and TRBJ1-4; TRBD1 matches 10 bases. The CDR3 contains 15 residues. Trimming at V came to 3 bases and at J to 8 bases, leaving 6 bases not matched to a gene. The V gene's germline CDR1 is LNHDA and CDR2 SQIVND (reference sequence). The CDR3: CASSIRTGGGEKLFF. Written as DNA, the CDR3 is TGTGCCAGTAGTATCCGGACAGGGGGTGGCGAAAAACTGTTTTTT.

The chain joins TRBV6-6 to TRBJ1-2; TRBD1 aligns across 10 bases. There are 16 residues in the CDR3. Looked up from germline, CDR1 is MNHNY and CDR2 is SVGAGI (reference sequence). Germline trimming cut 5 bases from V and 6 bases from J; bases unmatched to any gene: 12. The CDR3 protein is CASSAHRDRGSHGYTF. As DNA, the CDR3 is TGTGCCAGCAGTGCCCACCGGGACAGGGGTTCACATGGCTACACCTTC.